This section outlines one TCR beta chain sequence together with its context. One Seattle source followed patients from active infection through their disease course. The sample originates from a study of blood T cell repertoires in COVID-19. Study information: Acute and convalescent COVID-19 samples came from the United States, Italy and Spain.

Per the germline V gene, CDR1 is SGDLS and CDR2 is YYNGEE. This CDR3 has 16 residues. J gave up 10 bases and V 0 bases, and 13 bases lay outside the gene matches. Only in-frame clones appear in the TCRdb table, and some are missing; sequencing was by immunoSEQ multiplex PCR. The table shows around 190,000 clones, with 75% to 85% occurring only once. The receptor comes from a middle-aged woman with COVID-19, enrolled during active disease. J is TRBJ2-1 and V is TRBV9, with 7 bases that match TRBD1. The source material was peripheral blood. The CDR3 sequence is CASSVVGQDRPQEQFF. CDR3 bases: TGTGCCAGCAGCGTAGTTGGACAGGACAGGCCGCAGGAGCAGTTCTTC.